The present entry profiles one TCR beta chain with its context. Antigen unknown. This sample was taken from a study of T cells in narcolepsy. The wider study: Healthy controls were enrolled alongside patients with narcolepsy type 1 or type 2. Findings and limits, study-wide: Autoreactive HCRT-specific and TRIB2-specific clonotypes were marked in same-patient CSF-versus-blood CD4+ comparisons.

This CDR3 is built from 13 residues. V shed 0 bases and J shed 15 bases, with 15 bases lying between them. Germline V lookup: CDR1 LNHNV, CDR2 YYDKDF (reference sequence). Clones were sequenced by immunoSEQ multiplex PCR, and TCRdb holds only the in-frame ones, with some missing. The sample holds under 40,000 clones, around four fifths seen once. The sequenced sample consisted of memory (CD45RA-) CD4+ T cells from blood. The sequence was collected from a human donor in good health. The chain joins TRBV15 to TRBJ2-1, with D uncertain. The CDR3 nucleotides read TGTGCCACCAGCAGAGATAAAGTACCCCCTGTGTTCTTC. Protein product: CATSRDKVPPVFF.